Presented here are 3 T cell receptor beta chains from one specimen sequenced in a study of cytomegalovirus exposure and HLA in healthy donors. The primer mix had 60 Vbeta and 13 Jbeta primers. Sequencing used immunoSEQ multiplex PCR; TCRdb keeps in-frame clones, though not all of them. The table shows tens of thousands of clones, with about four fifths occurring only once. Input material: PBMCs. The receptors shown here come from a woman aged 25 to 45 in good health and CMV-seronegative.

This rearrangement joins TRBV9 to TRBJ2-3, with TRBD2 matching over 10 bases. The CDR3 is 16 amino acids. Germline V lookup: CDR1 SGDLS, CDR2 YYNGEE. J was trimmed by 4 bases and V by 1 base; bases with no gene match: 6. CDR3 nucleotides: TGTGCCAGCAGCGTAAGAACTAGCGGGATTTCAGATACGCAGTATTTT. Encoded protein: CASSVRTSGISDTQYF. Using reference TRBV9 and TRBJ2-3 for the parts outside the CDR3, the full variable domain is DSGVTQTPKHLITATGQRVTLRCSPRSGDLSVYWYQQSLDQGLQFLIQYYNGEERAKGNILERFSAQQFPDLHSELNLSSLELGDSALYFCASSVRTSGISDTQYFGPGTRLTVL.

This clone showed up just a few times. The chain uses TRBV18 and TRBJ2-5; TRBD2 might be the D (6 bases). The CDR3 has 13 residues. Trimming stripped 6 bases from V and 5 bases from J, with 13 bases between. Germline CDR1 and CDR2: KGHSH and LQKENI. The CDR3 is CASSPGGLETQYF. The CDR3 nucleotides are TGTGCCAGCTCCCCCGGGGGTCTGGAGACCCAGTACTTC.

The CDR3 loop reads CASSKAETRRGNEQFF. The CDR3 coding sequence is TGTGCCAGCAGCAAAGCCGAGACTAGAAGGGGCAATGAGCAGTTCTTC. The chain carries TRBV21-1 and TRBJ2-1; the table gives TRBD2 as D, unverified against the DNA. TRBV21-1 is an annotated pseudogene. This CDR3 is built from 16 residues.